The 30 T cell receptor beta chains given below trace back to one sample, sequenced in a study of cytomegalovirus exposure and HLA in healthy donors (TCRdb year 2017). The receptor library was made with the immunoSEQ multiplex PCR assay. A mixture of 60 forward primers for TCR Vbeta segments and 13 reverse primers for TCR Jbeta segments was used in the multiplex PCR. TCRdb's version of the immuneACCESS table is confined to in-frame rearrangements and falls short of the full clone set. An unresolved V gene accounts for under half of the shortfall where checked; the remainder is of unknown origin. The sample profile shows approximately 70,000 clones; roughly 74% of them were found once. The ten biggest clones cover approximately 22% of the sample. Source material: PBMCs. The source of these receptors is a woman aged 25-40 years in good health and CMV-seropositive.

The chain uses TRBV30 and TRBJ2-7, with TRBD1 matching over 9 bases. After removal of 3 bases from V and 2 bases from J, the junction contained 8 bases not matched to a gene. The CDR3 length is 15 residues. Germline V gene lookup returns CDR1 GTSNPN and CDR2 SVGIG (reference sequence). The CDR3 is CAWSPYRDRAYEQYF. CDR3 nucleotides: TGTGCCTGGAGCCCTTACCGGGACAGGGCCTACGAGCAGTACTTC.

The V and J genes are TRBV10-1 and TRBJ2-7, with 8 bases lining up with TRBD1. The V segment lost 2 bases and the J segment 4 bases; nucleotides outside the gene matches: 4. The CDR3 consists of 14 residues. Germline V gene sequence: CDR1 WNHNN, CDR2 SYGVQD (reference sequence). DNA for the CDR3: TGCGCCAGCAGTGAGGACAGGGGCGTGTACGAGCAGTACTTC. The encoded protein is CASSEDRGVYEQYF.

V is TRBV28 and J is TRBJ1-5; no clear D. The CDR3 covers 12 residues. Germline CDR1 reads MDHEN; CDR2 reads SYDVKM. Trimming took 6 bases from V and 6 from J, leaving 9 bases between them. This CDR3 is CASSPRSQPQHF. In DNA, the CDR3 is TGTGCCAGCAGCCCAAGGAGTCAGCCCCAGCATTTT.

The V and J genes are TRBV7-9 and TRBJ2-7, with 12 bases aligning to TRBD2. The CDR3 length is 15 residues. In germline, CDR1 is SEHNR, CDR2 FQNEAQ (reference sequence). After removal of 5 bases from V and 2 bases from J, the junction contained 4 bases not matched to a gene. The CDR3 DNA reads TGTGCCAGCAGCCCGGGGACTAGCGGGCCCTACGAGCAGTACTTC. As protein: CASSPGTSGPYEQYF.

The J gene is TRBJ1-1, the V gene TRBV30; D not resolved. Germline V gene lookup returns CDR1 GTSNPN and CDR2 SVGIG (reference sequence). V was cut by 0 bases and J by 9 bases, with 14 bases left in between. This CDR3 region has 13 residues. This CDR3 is CAWSVKSLPQAFF. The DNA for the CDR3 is TGTGCCTGGAGTGTAAAATCACTCCCCCAAGCTTTCTTT.

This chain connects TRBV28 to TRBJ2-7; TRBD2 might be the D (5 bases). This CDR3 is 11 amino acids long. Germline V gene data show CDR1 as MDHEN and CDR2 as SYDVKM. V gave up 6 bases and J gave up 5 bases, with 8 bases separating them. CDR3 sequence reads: CASSPRDEQYF. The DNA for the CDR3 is TGTGCCAGCAGCCCGCGGGACGAGCAGTACTTC.

The DNA of the CDR3 is TGCGCCAGCAGCTTGGTTCCCATGAACACTGAAGCTTTCTTT. The encoded protein is CASSLVPMNTEAFF. The V gene is TRBV5-1, the J gene TRBJ1-1; unclear D gene. The ends were cut back, 0 bases at V and 0 bases at J, with 6 bases in the middle. CDR3 size: 14 residues. Germline assignment: CDR1 SGHRS and CDR2 YFSETQ.

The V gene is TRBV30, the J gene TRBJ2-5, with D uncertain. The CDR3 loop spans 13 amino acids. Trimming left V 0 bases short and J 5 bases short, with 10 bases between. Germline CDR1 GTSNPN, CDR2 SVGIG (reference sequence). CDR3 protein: CAWSVTHRETQYF. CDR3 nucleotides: TGTGCCTGGAGTGTTACGCATCGGGAGACCCAGTACTTC.

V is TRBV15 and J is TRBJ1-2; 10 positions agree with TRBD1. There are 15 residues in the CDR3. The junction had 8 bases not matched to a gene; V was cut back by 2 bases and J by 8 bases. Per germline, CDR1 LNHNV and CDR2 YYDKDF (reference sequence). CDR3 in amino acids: CATSRPLTGGVGYTF. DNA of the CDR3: TGTGCCACCAGCAGACCGCTGACAGGGGGCGTGGGCTACACCTTC.

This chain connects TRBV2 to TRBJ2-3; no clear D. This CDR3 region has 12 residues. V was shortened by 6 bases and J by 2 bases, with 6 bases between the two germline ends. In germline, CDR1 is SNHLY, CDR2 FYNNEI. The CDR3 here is CASSPYTDTQYF. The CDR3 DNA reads TGTGCCAGCAGCCCCTACACAGATACGCAGTATTTT.

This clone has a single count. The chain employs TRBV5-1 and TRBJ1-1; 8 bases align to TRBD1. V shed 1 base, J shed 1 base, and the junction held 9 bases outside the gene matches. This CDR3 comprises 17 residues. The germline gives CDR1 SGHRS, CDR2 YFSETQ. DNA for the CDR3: TGCGCCAGCAGCTTGCGGGAGACAGGGGCCGCGAACACTGAAGCTTTCTTT. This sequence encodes CASSLRETGAANTEAFF.

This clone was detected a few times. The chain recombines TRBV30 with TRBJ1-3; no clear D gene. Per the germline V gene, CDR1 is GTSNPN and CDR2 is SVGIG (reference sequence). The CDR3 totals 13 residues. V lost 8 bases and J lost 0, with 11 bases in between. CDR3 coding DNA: TGTGCCGGCCCAGGTACCTCTGGAAACACCATATATTTT. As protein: CAGPGTSGNTIYF.

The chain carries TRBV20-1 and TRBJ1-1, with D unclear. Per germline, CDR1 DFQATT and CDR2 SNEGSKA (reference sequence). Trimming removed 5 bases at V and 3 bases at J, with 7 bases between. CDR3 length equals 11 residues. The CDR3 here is CSAPKHTEAFF. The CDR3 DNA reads TGCAGTGCTCCAAAGCACACTGAAGCTTTCTTT.

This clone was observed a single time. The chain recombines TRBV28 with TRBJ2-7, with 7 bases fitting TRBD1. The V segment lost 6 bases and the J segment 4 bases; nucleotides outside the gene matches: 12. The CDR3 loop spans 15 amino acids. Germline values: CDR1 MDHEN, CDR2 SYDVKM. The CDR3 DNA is TGTGCCAGCAGCTCCAGGACAGGTCCTCCTTACGAGCAGTACTTC. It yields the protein CASSSRTGPPYEQYF.

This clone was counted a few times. This CDR3 reads CASSVGEGRIAEQYF. For the CDR3, the DNA is TGTGCCAGCAGCGTAGGGGAGGGGAGGATAGCCGAGCAGTACTTC. The gene calls are TRBV9 and TRBJ2-7; 7 nucleotides agree with TRBD2. From germline, CDR1 is SGDLS and CDR2 YYNGEE. V lost 0 bases, J lost 6 bases, and 9 bases stayed unmatched. The CDR3 sequence is 15 residues long.

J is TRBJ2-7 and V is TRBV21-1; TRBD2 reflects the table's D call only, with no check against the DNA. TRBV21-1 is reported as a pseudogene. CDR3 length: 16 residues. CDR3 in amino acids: CASSKWEGPYRYEQYF. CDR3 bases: TGTGCCAGCAGCAAATGGGAGGGACCCTATCGCTACGAGCAGTACTTC.

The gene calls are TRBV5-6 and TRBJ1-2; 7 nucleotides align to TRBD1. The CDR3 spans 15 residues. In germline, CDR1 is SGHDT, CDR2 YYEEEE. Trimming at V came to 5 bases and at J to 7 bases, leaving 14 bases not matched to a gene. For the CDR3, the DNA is TGTGCCAGCAGGGGATCAAGGGGGCCTCAAGGTGGCTACACCTTC. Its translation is CASRGSRGPQGGYTF.

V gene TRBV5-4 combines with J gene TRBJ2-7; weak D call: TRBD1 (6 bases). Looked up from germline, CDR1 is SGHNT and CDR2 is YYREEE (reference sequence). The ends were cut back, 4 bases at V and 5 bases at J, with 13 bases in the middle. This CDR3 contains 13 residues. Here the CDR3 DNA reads TGTGCCAGCAGCAGAGAGGGGGTTCACGAGCAGTACTTC. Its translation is CASSREGVHEQYF.

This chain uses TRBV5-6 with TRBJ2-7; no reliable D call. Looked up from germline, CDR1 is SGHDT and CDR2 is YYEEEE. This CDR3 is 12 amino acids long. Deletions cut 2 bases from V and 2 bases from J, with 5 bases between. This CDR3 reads CASSFGPYEQYF. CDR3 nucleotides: TGTGCCAGCAGCTTTGGGCCCTACGAGCAGTACTTC.

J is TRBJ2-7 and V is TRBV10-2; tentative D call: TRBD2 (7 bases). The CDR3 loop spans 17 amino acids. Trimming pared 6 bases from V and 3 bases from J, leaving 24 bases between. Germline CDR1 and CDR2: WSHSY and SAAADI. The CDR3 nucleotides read TGCGCCAGCAGCCCCTACCTCCCTCGGGGGGCAAACTACGAGCAGTACTTC. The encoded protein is CASSPYLPRGANYEQYF.

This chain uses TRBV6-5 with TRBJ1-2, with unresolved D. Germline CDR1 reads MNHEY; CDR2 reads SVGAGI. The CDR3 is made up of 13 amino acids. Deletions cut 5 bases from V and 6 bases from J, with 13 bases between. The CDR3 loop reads CASSQAGFNGYTF. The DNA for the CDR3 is TGTGCCAGCAGTCAAGCAGGATTTAATGGCTACACCTTC.

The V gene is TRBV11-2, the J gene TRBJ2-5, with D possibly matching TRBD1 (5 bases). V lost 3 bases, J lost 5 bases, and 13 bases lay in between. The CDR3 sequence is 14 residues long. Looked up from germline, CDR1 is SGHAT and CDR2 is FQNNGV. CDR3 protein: CASSLNRHGETQYF. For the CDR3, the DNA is TGTGCCAGCAGCTTGAACAGGCATGGGGAGACCCAGTACTTC.

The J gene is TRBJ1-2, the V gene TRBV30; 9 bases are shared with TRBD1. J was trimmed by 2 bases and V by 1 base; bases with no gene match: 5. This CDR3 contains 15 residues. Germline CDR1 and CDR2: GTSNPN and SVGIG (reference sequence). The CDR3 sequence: CAWSAQGAPNYGYTF. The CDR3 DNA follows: TGTGCCTGGAGTGCACAGGGGGCGCCCAACTATGGCTACACCTTC.

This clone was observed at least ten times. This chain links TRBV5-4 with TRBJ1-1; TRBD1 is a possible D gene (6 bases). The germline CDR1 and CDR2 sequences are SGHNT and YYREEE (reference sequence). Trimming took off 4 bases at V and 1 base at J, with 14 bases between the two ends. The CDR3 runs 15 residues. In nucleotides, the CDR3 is TGTGCCAGCAGCCACCGGGACACTCCGAACACTGAAGCTTTCTTT. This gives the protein CASSHRDTPNTEAFF.

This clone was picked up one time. DNA for the CDR3: TGCAGCGTTCGGACAGGGGGCGGCCACAATGAGCAGTTCTTC. Its protein is CSVRTGGGHNEQFF. V is TRBV29-1 and J is TRBJ2-1, with 11 positions matching TRBD1. The CDR3 loop spans 14 amino acids. The germline V gene has CDR1 SQVTM and CDR2 ANQGSEA. With 5 bases clipped from V and 5 bases from J, the junction kept 5 bases outside the gene matches.

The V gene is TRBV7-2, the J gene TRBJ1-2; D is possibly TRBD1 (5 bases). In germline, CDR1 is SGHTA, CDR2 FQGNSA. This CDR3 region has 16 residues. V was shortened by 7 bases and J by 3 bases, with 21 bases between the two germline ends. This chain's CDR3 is CASTRGEDSYYYGYTF. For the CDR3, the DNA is TGTGCCAGCACCCGGGGGGAAGATTCCTATTACTATGGCTACACCTTC.

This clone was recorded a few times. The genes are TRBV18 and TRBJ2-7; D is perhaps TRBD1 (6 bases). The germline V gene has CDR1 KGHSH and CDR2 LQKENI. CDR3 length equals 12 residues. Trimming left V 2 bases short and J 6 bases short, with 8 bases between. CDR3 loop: CASSPDRSEQYF. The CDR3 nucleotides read TGTGCCAGCTCACCAGACAGGTCCGAGCAGTACTTC.

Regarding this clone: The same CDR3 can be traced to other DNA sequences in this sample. CDR3 loop: CSVGQSSGNTIYF. CDR3 in DNA: TGCAGCGTTGGTCAGTCTTCTGGAAACACCATATATTTT. The genes are TRBV29-1 and TRBJ1-3; D ambiguous. CDR3 size: 13 residues. Germline CDR1 reads SQVTM; CDR2 reads ANQGSEA. V lost 4 bases and J 1 base, leaving 8 bases between the germline ends.

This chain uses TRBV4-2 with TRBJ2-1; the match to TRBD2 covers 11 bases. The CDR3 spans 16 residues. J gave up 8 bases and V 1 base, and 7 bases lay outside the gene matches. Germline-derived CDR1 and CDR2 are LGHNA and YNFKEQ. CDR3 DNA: TGTGCCAGCAGCCAAGTTATTCTAGCGGGAGGCTATGAGCAGTTCTTC. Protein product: CASSQVILAGGYEQFF.

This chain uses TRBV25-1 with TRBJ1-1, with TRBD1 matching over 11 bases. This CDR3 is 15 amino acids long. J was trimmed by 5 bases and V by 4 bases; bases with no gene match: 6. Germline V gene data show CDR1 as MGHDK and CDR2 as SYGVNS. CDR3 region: CASSGTGGARTEAFF. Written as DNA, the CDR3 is TGTGCCAGCAGTGGGACAGGGGGCGCGAGGACTGAAGCTTTCTTT.